The rows below give T cell receptor beta chains drawn from one sample of a study of T cell responses to AZD1222 COVID-19 vaccine. The protocol was immunoSEQ multiplex PCR, while the TCRdb copy is restricted to in-frame clones and leaves out a portion. The table includes over 120,000 clones, around 84% detected once. The sample in question was peripheral blood, obtained 28 days after the second AZD1222 dose. The source of these receptors is an adult who received the AZD1222 COVID-19 vaccine. Each CDR3 is given with its conserved first and last residue. Each record gives: J gene, clone size, V gene, D gene, CDR3 protein, CDR3 DNA. D genes are given only for firm matches. Size is omitted from some rows. Given values are once, few, many or a class for expanded clones.

TRBJ2-2 . TRBV7-9 TRBD2 CASSDLAGVSGELFF TGTGCCAGCAGCGACCTAGCGGGAGTATCCGGGGAGCTGTTTTTT
TRBJ1-5 . TRBV5-1 . CASSLGTVNQPQHF TGCGCCAGCAGCTTGGGGACAGTTAATCAGCCCCAGCATTTT
TRBJ1-1 . TRBV24-1 TRBD1 CATRDTGGTEAFF TGTGCCACCAGAGACACAGGGGGCACTGAAGCTTTCTTT
TRBJ1-1 . TRBV18 . CASSPDYRVTEAFF TGTGCCAGCTCACCGGATTACAGAGTCACTGAAGCTTTCTTT
TRBJ2-2 . TRBV11-3 TRBD1 CASSQKTQGAGELFF TGTGCCAGCAGCCAAAAAACTCAGGGGGCCGGGGAGCTGTTTTTT
TRBJ1-1 . TRBV7-9 TRBD1 CASSLGTGVNSEAFF TGTGCCAGCAGCTTAGGGACAGGGGTTAATTCTGAAGCTTTCTTT
TRBJ1-5 few TRBV30 TRBD1 CAWSVGTGGNQPQHF TGTGCCTGGAGTGTAGGGACAGGGGGAAATCAGCCCCAGCATTTT
TRBJ1-2 . TRBV5-1 . CASSLGTPGEGYTF TGCGCCAGCAGCTTGGGTACCCCCGGGGAAGGCTACACCTTC
TRBJ1-4 . TRBV5-1 . CASSLEGPPIQGEKLFF TGCGCCAGCAGCTTGGAGGGCCCCCCAATTCAGGGCGAAAAACTGTTTTTT
TRBJ1-4 once TRBV30 . CAWSVRLQAANEKLFF TGTGCCTGGAGTGTAAGGTTACAGGCCGCCAATGAAAAACTGTTTTTT
TRBJ2-7 . TRBV7-9 . CASSGDGQPFVHEQYF TGTGCCAGCAGCGGAGACGGACAGCCCTTTGTCCACGAGCAGTACTTC
TRBJ2-3 . TRBV25-1 . CARLFRAWSITDTQYF TGTGCCAGGTTGTTCAGGGCTTGGTCCATCACAGATACGCAGTATTTT
TRBJ1-3 . TRBV5-1 . CASSLQGSSGNTIYF TGCGCCAGCAGCTTGCAGGGGAGCTCTGGAAACACCATATATTTT